This T cell receptor (beta chain) derives from a study of blood T cell repertoires in COVID-19. A single count supports this clone. Sequencing used immunoSEQ multiplex PCR; TCRdb keeps in-frame clones, though not all of them. Of fewer than 350,000 clones in the sample, around 88% are singletons; the top ten hold 2.1%. V was clipped by 1 base and J by 5 bases; unmatched bases: 9. CDR3 size: 16 residues. Germline assignment: CDR1 KGHDR and CDR2 SFDVKD. The sequenced material came from peripheral blood. This chain uses TRBV24-1 with TRBJ2-5, with TRBD1 matching 7 bases. The sequence derives from a woman under 40 who had recovered from COVID-19. The CDR3 region is CATSDFNGRGLETQYF. In nucleotides, the CDR3 is TGTGCCACCAGTGATTTTAACGGAAGGGGGCTTGAGACCCAGTACTTC.